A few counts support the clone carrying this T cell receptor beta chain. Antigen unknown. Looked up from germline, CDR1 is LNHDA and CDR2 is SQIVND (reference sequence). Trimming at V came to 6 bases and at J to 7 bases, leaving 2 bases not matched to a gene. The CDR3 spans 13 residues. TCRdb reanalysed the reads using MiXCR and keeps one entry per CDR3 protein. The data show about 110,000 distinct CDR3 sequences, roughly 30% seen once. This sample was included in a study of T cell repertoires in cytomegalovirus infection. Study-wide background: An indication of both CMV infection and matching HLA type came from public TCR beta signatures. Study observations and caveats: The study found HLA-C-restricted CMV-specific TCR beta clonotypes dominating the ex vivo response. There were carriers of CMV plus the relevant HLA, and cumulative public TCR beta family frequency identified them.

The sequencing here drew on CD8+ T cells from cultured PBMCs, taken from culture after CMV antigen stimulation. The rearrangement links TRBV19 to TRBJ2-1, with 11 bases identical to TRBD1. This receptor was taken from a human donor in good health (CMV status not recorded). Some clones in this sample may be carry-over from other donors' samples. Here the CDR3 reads CASRDRGPNEQFF. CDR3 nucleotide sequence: TGTGCCAGTAGGGACAGGGGGCCTAATGAGCAGTTCTTC.